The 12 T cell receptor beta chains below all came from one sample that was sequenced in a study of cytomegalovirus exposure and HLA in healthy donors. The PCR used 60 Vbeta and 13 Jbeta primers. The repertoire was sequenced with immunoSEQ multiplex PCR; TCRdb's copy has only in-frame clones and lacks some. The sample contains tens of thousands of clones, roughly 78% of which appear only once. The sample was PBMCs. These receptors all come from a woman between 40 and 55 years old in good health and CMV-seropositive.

In nucleotides, the CDR3 is TGTGCCAGCACCCTTTGGGGGGGACCTGCCACCGGGGAGCTGTTTTTT. It codes for CASTLWGGPATGELFF. The gene calls are TRBV28 and TRBJ2-2, with 7 bases identical to TRBD2. Germline V gene sequence: CDR1 MDHEN, CDR2 SYDVKM. Unmatched junction bases numbered 12, after V lost 7 bases and J lost 4 bases. The CDR3 has 16 amino acids.

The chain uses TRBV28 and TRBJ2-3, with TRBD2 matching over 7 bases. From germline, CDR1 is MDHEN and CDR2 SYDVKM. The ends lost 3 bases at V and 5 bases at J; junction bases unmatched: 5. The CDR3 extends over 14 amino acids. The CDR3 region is CASSFSSGVDTQYF. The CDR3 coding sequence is TGTGCCAGCAGTTTCTCTAGCGGTGTAGATACGCAGTATTTT. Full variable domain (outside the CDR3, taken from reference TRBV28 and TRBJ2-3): DVKVTQSSRYLVKRTGEKVFLECVQDMDHENMFWYRQDPGLGLRLIYFSYDVKMKEKGDIPEGYSVSREKKERFSLILESASTNQTSMYLCASSFSSGVDTQYFGPGTRLTVL.

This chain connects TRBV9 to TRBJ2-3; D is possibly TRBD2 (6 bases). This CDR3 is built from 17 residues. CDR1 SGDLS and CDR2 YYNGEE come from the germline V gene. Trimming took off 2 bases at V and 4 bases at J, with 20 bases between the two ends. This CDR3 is CASSVRAGRGSPDTQYF. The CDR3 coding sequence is TGTGCCAGCAGCGTCCGGGCGGGACGCGGGTCCCCAGATACGCAGTATTTT.

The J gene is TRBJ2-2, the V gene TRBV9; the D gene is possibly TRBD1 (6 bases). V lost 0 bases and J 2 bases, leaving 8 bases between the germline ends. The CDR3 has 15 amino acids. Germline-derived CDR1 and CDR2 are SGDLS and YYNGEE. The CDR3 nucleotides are TGTGCCAGCAGCGTAGGGGGGACAAACACCGGGGAGCTGTTTTTT. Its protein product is CASSVGGTNTGELFF.

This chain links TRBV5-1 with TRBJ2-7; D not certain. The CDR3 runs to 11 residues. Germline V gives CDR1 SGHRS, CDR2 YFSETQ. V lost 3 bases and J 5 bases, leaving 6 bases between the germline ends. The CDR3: CASSWANEQYF. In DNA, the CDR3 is TGCGCCAGCAGCTGGGCTAACGAGCAGTACTTC. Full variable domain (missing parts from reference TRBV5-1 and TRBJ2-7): KAGVTQTPRYLIKTRGQQVTLSCSPISGHRSVSWYQQTPGQGLQFLFEYFSETQRNKGNFPGRFSGRQFSNSRSEMNVSTLELGDSALYLCASSWANEQYFGPGTRLTVT.

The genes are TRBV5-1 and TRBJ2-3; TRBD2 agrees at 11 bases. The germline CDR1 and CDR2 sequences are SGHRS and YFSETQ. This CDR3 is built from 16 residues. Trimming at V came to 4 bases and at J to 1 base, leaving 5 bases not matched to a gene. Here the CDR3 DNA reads TGCGCCAGCAGCCCGTATAGCGGGAGGGGCACAGATACGCAGTATTTT. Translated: CASSPYSGRGTDTQYF.

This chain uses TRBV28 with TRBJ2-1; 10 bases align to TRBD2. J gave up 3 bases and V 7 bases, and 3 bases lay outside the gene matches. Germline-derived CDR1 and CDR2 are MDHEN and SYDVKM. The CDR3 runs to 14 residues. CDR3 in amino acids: CASTAGGDYNEQFF. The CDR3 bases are TGTGCCAGCACAGCGGGAGGGGACTACAATGAGCAGTTCTTC.

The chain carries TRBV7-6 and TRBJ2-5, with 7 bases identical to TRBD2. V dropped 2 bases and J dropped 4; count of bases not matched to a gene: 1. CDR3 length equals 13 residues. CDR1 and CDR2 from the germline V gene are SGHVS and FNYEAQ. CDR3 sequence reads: CASSLLAVETQYF. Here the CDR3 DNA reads TGTGCCAGCAGCTTACTAGCGGTAGAGACCCAGTACTTC.

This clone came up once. CDR3 residues: CASSRGLAGHEQYF. The CDR3 DNA reads TGTGCCAGCTCCCGCGGACTAGCGGGACACGAGCAGTACTTC. The rearrangement links TRBV9 to TRBJ2-7; 12 positions match TRBD2. The J segment lost 5 bases and the V segment lost 7 bases, leaving 7 bases of the junction unmatched. Per the germline V gene, CDR1 is SGDLS and CDR2 is YYNGEE. The CDR3 covers 14 residues.

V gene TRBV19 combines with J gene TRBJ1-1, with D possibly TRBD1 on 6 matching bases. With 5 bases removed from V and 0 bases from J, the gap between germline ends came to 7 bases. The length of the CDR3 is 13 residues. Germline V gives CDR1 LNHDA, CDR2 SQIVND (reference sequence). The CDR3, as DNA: TGTGCCAGTAGTGGACAGTTGAACACTGAAGCTTTCTTT. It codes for CASSGQLNTEAFF.

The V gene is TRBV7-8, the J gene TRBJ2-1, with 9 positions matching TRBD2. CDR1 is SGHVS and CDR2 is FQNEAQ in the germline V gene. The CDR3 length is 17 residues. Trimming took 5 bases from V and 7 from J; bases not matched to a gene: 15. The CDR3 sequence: CASSPPGDGGRANEQFF. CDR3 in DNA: TGTGCCAGCAGCCCCCCGGGGGACGGCGGGAGGGCAAATGAGCAGTTCTTC.

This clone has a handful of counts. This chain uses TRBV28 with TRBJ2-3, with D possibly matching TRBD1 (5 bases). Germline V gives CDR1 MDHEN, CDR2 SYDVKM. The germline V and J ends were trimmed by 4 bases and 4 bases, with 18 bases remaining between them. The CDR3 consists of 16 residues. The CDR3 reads CASSSSDTPGADTQYF. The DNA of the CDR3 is TGTGCCAGCAGTTCCTCGGACACACCAGGCGCAGATACGCAGTATTTT.